The sequence of this T cell receptor (beta chain) was determined in a study of T cells in Graves' hyperthyroidism and ophthalmopathy. For the study at large: At the time of initial diagnosis and before any treatment, peripheral blood was collected. The study's findings and limits: Ophthalmopathy and stable hyperthyroidism were separated by a 13 V-J model. Blood also showed most of the thyroid clonotypes that were expanded above 0.001.

This clonotype was recorded at least ten times. Its matching antigen is unknown. RNA transcripts served as the template for amplifying TCR beta CDR3 regions. TCR CDR3 underwent first-round RT-PCR with the HTBI primer set. MiXCR, run by TCRdb on the multiplex PCR reads, gives a single entry per CDR3 protein. The data contain approximately 610,000 distinct CDR3 sequences, roughly 14% of them singletons. This clonotype was obtained from a woman in her 40s with Graves' ophthalmopathy. Sequenced: blood.

CDR3 DNA: TGTGCCACCAGCGTGGAGGAGGGGGTTATGAACACTGAAGCTTTCTTT. Its protein product is CATSVEEGVMNTEAFF. The chain recombines TRBV15 with TRBJ1-1; tentatively, D is TRBD1 (6 bases). Germline-derived CDR1 and CDR2 are LNHNV and YYDKDF (reference sequence). The V gene lost 5 bases and the J gene lost 0 bases, with 16 bases spanning the gap. The length of the CDR3 is 16 residues.